The clone carrying this TCR beta chain has only a few counts. A much larger clone differs by one base, so this may be a read error. With MiXCR, TCRdb called clones anew from the PCR reads. The sample carries about 89,000 clones, around 12% recorded once. Among the patients, none had received any treatment before thyroid surgery. This CDR3 is built from 11 residues. The germline CDR1 and CDR2 sequences are KGHDR and SFDVKD. Deletions cut 12 bases from V and 9 bases from J, with 14 bases between. The sample comes from a study of metastatic and nonmetastatic thyroid tumors. On the study more broadly: Samples came from malignant and benign thyroid patients, and repertoires were compared across blood and tumor or nodule tissue.

V usage is TRBV24-1 and J usage is TRBJ1-5; D gene uncertain. Sequenced: tumor tissue. The receptor was derived from a female donor with papillary thyroid cancer or a benign thyroid nodule (not recorded which). Some clones in this sample may be carry-over from other donors' samples. CDR3 loop: CAPGGVVPQHF. CDR3 bases: TGTGCCCCGGGTGGGGTAGTGCCCCAGCATTTT.